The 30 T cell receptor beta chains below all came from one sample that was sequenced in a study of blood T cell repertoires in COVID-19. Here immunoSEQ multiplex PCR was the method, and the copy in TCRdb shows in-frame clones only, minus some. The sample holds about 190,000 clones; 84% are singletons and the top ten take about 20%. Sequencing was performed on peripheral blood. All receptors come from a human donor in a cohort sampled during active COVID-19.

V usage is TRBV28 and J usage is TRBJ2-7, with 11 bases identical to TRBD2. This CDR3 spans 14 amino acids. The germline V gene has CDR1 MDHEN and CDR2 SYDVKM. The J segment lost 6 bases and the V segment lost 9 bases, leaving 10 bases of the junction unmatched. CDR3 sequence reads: CASLTGTSGSEQYF. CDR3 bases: TGTGCCAGTTTAACCGGGACTAGCGGCTCCGAGCAGTACTTC. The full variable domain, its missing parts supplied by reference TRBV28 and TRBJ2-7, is DVKVTQSSRYLVKRTGEKVFLECVQDMDHENMFWYRQDPGLGLRLIYFSYDVKMKEKGDIPEGYSVSREKKERFSLILESASTNQTSMYLCASLTGTSGSEQYFGPGTRLTVT.

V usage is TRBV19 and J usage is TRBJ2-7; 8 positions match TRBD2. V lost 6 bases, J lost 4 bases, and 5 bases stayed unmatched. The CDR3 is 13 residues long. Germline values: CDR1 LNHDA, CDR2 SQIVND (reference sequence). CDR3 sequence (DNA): TGTGCCAGTAGCGGGAGGGCGTTATACGAGCAGTACTTC. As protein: CASSGRALYEQYF.

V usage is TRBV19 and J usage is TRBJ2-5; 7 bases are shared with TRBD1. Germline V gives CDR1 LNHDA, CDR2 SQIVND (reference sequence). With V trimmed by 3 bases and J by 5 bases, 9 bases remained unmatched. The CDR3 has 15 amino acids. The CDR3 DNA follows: TGTGCCAGTAGTATCGGGACAGAGAGGGGCGAGACCCAGTACTTC. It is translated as CASSIGTERGETQYF.

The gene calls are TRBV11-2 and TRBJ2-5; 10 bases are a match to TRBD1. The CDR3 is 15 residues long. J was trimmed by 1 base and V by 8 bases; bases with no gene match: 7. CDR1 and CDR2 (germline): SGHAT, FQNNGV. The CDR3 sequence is CASSPGTGVQETQYF. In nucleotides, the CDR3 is TGTGCCAGCTCCCCCGGGACAGGGGTCCAAGAGACCCAGTACTTC.

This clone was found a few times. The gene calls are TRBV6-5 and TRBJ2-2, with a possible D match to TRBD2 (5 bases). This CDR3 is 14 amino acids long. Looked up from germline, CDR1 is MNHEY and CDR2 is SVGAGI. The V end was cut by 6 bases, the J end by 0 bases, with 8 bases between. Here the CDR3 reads CASSRETNTGELFF. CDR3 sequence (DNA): TGTGCCAGCAGCCGGGAAACGAACACCGGGGAGCTGTTTTTT.

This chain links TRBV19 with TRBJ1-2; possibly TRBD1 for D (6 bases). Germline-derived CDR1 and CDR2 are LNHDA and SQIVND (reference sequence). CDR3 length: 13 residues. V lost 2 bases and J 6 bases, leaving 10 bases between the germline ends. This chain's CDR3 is CASSIPRGHGYTF. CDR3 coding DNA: TGTGCCAGTAGTATACCCAGGGGCCATGGCTACACCTTC. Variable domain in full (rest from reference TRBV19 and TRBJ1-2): DGGITQSPKYLFRKEGQNVTLSCEQNLNHDAMYWYRQDPGQGLRLIYYSQIVNDFQKGDIAEGYSVSREKKESFPLTVTSAQKNPTAFYLCASSIPRGHGYTFGSGTRLTVV.

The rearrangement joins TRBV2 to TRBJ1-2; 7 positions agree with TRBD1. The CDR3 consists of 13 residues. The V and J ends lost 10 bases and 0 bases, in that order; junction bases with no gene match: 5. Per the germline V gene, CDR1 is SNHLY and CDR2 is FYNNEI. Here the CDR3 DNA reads TGTGCCACCAGGGGGGGAGCTAACTATGGCTACACCTTC. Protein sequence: CATRGGANYGYTF.

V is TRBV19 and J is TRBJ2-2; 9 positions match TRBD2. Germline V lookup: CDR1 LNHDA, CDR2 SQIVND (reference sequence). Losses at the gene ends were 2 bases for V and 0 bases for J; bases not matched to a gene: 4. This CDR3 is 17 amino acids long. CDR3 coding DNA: TGTGCCAGTAGTATACTAGCGGGGTCCTCGAACACCGGGGAGCTGTTTTTT. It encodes CASSILAGSSNTGELFF.

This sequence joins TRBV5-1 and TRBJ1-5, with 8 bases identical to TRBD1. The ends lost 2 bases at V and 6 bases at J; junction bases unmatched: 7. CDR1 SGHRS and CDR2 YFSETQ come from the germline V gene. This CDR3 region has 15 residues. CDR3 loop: CASSLNGQGGQPQHF. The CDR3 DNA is TGCGCCAGCAGCTTAAACGGACAGGGCGGTCAGCCCCAGCATTTT. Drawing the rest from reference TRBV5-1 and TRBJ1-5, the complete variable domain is KAGVTQTPRYLIKTRGQQVTLSCSPISGHRSVSWYQQTPGQGLQFLFEYFSETQRNKGNFPGRFSGRQFSNSRSEMNVSTLELGDSALYLCASSLNGQGGQPQHFGDGTRLSIL.

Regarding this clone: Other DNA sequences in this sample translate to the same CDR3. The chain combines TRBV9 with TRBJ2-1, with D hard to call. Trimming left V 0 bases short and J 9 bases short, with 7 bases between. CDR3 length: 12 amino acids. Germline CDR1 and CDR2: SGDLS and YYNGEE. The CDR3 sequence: CASSVGSGEQFF. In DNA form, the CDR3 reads TGTGCCAGCAGCGTAGGGTCCGGTGAGCAGTTCTTC.

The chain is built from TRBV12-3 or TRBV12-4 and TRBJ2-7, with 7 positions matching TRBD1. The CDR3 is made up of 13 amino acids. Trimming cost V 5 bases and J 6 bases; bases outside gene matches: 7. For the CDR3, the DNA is TGTGCCAGCAGTCTGACAGGGTTGGGCGAGCAGTACTTC. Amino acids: CASSLTGLGEQYF.

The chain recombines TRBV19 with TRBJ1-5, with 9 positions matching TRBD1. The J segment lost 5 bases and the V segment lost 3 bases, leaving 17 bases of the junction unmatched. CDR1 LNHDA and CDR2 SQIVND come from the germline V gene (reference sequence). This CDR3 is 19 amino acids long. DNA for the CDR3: TGTGCCAGTAGTATTGGATCGGGACAGGGAGGTGGGTTTGATCAGCCCCAGCATTTT. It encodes CASSIGSGQGGGFDQPQHF.

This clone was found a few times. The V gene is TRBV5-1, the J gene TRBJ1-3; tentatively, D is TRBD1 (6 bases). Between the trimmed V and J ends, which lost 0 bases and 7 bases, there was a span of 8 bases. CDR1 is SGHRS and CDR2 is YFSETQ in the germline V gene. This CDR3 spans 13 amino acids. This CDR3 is CASSLGTANTIYF. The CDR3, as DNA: TGCGCCAGCAGCTTGGGGACAGCGAACACCATATATTTT.

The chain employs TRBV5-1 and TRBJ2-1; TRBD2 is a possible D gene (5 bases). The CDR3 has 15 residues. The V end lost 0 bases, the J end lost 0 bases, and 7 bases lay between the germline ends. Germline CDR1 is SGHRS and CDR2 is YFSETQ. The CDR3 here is CASSLDGDSYNEQFF. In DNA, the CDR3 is TGCGCCAGCAGCTTGGACGGGGACTCCTACAATGAGCAGTTCTTC.

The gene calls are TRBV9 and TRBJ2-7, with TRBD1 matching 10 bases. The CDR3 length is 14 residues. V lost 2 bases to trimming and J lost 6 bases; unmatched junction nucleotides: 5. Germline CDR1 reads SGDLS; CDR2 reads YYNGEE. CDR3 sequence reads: CASSVGWTGGEQYV. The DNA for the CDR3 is TGTGCCAGCAGCGTGGGATGGACAGGGGGCGAGCAGTACGTC.

CDR3 coding DNA: TGTGCCACCGTAGGACAGGGGGCGATGGCCGGGGAGCTGTTTTTT. Translated: CATVGQGAMAGELFF. The chain joins TRBV2 to TRBJ2-2, with 11 bases lining up with TRBD1. Germline V gives CDR1 SNHLY, CDR2 FYNNEI. The CDR3 loop spans 15 amino acids. V lost 10 bases, J lost 6 bases, and 10 bases stayed unmatched. The full variable domain, rest sourced from reference TRBV2 and TRBJ2-2, is EPEVTQTPSHQVTQMGQEVILRCVPISNHLYFYWYRQILGQKVEFLVSFYNNEISEKSEIFDDQFSVERPDGSNFTLKIRSTKLEDSAMYFCATVGQGAMAGELFFGEGSRLTVL.

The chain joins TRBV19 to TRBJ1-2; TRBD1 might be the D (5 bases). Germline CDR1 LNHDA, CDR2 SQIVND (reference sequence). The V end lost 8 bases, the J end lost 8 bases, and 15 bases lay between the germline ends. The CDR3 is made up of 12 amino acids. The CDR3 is CASGPIQGGYTF. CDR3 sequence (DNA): TGTGCCAGTGGGCCTATCCAGGGAGGCTACACCTTC.

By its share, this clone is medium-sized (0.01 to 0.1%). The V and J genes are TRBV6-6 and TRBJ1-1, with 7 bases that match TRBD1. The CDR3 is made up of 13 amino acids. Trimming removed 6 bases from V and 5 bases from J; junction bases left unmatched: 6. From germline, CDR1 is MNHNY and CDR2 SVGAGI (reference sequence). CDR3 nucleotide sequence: TGTGCCAGCAGAGGGGGCTCTGAGACTGAAGCTTTCTTT. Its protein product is CASRGGSETEAFF.

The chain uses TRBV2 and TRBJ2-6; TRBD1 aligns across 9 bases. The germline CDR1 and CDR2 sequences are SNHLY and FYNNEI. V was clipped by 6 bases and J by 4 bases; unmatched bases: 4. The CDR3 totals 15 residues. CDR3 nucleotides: TGTGCCAGCAGCCGGGACAGGGCCGGGGCCAACGTCCTGACTTTC. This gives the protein CASSRDRAGANVLTF. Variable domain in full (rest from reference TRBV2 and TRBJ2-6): EPEVTQTPSHQVTQMGQEVILRCVPISNHLYFYWYRQILGQKVEFLVSFYNNEISEKSEIFDDQFSVERPDGSNFTLKIRSTKLEDSAMYFCASSRDRAGANVLTFGAGSRLTVL.

CDR3: CATRGASGVWTQYF. The CDR3 DNA follows: TGTGCCACCCGAGGCGCTAGCGGCGTGTGGACCCAGTACTTC. The chain couples TRBV15 to TRBJ2-5, with 7 bases matching TRBD2. Germline V gene sequence: CDR1 LNHNV, CDR2 YYDKDF (reference sequence). Losses at the gene ends were 8 bases for V and 7 bases for J; bases not matched to a gene: 13. The CDR3 runs 14 residues.

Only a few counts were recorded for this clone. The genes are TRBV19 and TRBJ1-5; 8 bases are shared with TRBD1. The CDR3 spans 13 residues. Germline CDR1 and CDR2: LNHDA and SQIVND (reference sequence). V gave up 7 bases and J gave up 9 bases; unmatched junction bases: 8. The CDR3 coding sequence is TGTGCCAGTACCCAAGGACAGGGCGCGCCCCAGCATTTT. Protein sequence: CASTQGQGAPQHF. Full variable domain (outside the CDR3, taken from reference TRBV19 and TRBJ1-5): DGGITQSPKYLFRKEGQNVTLSCEQNLNHDAMYWYRQDPGQGLRLIYYSQIVNDFQKGDIAEGYSVSREKKESFPLTVTSAQKNPTAFYLCASTQGQGAPQHFGDGTRLSIL.

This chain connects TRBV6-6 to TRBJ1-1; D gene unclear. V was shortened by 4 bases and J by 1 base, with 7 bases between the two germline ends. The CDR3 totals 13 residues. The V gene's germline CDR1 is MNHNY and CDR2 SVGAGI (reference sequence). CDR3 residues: CASSSLWNTEAFF. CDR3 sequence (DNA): TGTGCCAGCAGTTCTTTATGGAACACTGAAGCTTTCTTT.

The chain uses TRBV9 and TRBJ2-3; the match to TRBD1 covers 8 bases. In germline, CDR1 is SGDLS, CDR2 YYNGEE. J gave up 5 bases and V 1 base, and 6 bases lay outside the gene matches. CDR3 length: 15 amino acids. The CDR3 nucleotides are TGTGCCAGCAGCGTAACAGGGGGTAACGGAGATACGCAGTATTTT. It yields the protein CASSVTGGNGDTQYF.

In DNA form, the CDR3 reads TGTGCCAGCAGTCTACATCGGACTAGCGGGATCTACGAGCAGTACTTC. Residues: CASSLHRTSGIYEQYF. The chain combines TRBV28 with TRBJ2-7; TRBD2 matches at 12 bases. This CDR3 is 16 amino acids long. J lost 3 bases, V lost 5 bases, and 8 bases had no gene match. Germline loops: CDR1 MDHEN, CDR2 SYDVKM.

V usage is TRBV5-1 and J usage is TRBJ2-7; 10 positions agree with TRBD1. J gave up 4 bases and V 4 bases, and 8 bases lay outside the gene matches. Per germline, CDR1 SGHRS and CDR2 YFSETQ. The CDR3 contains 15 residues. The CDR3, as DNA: TGCGCCAGCAGCCCGCCGGGACAGGGGTCATACGAGCAGTACTTC. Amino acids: CASSPPGQGSYEQYF.

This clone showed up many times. This CDR3 is CASSVGTGDTQYF. The CDR3 DNA reads TGTGCCAGCAGCGTAGGTACGGGGGATACGCAGTATTTT. The rearrangement links TRBV9 to TRBJ2-3; the D gene is possibly TRBD2 (5 bases). This CDR3 has 13 amino acids. Trimming stripped 0 bases from V and 6 bases from J, with 8 bases between. Germline V lookup: CDR1 SGDLS, CDR2 YYNGEE.

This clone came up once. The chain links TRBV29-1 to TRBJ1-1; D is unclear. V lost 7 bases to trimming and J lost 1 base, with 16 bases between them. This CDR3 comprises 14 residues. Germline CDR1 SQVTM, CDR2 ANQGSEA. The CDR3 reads CSAGRGLGNTEAFF. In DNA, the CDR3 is TGCAGCGCGGGGAGAGGGTTGGGGAACACTGAAGCTTTCTTT.

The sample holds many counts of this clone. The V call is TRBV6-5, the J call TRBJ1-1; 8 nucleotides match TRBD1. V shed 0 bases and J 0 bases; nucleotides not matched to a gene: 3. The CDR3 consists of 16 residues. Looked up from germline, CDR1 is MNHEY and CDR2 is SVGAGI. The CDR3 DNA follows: TGTGCCAGCAGTTACTCTAGGACAGGGATGAACACTGAAGCTTTCTTT. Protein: CASSYSRTGMNTEAFF.

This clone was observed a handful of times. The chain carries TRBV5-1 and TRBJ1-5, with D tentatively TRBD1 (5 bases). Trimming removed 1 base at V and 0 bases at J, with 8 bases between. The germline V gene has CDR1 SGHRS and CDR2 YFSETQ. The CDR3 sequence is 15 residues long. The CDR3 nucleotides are TGCGCCAGCAGCTTGACAGGAAATAGCAATCAGCCCCAGCATTTT. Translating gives CASSLTGNSNQPQHF. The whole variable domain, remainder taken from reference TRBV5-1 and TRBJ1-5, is KAGVTQTPRYLIKTRGQQVTLSCSPISGHRSVSWYQQTPGQGLQFLFEYFSETQRNKGNFPGRFSGRQFSNSRSEMNVSTLELGDSALYLCASSLTGNSNQPQHFGDGTRLSIL.

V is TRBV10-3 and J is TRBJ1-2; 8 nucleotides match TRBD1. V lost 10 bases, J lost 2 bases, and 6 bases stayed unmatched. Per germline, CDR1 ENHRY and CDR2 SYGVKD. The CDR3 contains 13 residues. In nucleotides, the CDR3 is TGTGCCACCAGGAGACAGGGGAACTATGGCTACACCTTC. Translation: CATRRQGNYGYTF.